A single sample gave rise to the 5 T cell receptor beta chains below, sequenced in a study of control samples from healthy donors and cancer patients (TCRdb year 2020). The library was prepared using the immunoSEQ multiplex PCR assay. TCRdb obtained this table from immuneACCESS and retained in-frame rearrangements with V and J assigned. These tables miss some clones; where compared with another copy, unresolved V genes account for less than half of the shortfall, and the remainder is unexplained. This sample comprises some 150,000 clones, about nine tenths of them detected only once. The ten top clones hold roughly 1.6% of the sample. The sequenced sample was blood. All receptors derive from a woman in her thirties in good health.

The chain has TRBV5-4 and TRBJ2-3; D unresolved. Trimming took off 2 bases at V and 5 bases at J, with 9 bases between the two ends. The CDR3 spans 13 residues. Germline CDR1 SGHNT, CDR2 YYREEE (reference sequence). The CDR3 coding sequence is TGTGCCAGCAGCTTAGGTTTTGGAGATACGCAGTATTTT. Translating gives CASSLGFGDTQYF.

Points on this clone: Other DNA sequences in this sample translate to the same CDR3. The V gene is TRBV19, the J gene TRBJ1-4, with D possibly matching TRBD1 (5 bases). This CDR3 spans 15 amino acids. CDR1 is LNHDA and CDR2 is SQIVND in the germline V gene (reference sequence). V was clipped by 3 bases and J by 0 bases, with 8 bases between them. CDR3 bases: TGTGCCAGTAGTATGGGGGGGGCAACTAATGAAAAACTGTTTTTT. Protein: CASSMGGATNEKLFF.

This sequence joins TRBV18 and TRBJ2-7; 13 nucleotides align to TRBD2. The germline V gene encodes CDR1 KGHSH and CDR2 LQKENI. The CDR3 sequence is 15 residues long. V lost 2 bases and J lost 2; bases outside the gene matches: 0. As DNA, the CDR3 is TGTGCCAGCTCACCAGGACTAGCGGGAGCCTACGAGCAGTACTTC. It encodes CASSPGLAGAYEQYF.

CDR3 in DNA: TGTGCCATCATGGGGACAGGGCGGCACGAGCAGTACTTC. Protein product: CAIMGTGRHEQYF. The chain employs TRBV10-3 and TRBJ2-7, with TRBD1 identical over 9 bases. CDR3 size: 13 residues. After removal of 7 bases from V and 5 bases from J, the junction contained 6 bases not matched to a gene. Germline-derived CDR1 and CDR2 are ENHRY and SYGVKD.

The gene calls are TRBV15 and TRBJ2-6; D is possibly TRBD2 (5 bases). The CDR3 spans 18 residues. V was clipped by 0 bases and J by 0 bases, with 12 bases between them. The germline gives CDR1 LNHNV, CDR2 YYDKDF (reference sequence). This chain's CDR3 is CATSRELVIHSGANVLTF. Here the CDR3 DNA reads TGTGCCACCAGCAGAGAACTAGTTATCCACTCTGGGGCCAACGTCCTGACTTTC.